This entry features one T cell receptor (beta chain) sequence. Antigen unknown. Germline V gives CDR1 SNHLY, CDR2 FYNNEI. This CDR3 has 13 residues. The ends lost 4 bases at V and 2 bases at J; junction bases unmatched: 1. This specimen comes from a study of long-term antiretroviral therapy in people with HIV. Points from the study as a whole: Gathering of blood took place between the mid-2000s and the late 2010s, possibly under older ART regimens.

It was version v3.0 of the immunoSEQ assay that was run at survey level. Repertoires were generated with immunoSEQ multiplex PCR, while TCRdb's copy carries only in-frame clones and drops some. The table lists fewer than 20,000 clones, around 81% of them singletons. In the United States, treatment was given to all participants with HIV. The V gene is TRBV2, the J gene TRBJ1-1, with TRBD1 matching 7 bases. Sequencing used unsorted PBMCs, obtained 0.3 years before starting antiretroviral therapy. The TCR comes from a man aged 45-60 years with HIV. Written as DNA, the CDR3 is TGTGCCAGCAGTGGACAGGGAAACACTGAAGCTTTCTTT. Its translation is CASSGQGNTEAFF.